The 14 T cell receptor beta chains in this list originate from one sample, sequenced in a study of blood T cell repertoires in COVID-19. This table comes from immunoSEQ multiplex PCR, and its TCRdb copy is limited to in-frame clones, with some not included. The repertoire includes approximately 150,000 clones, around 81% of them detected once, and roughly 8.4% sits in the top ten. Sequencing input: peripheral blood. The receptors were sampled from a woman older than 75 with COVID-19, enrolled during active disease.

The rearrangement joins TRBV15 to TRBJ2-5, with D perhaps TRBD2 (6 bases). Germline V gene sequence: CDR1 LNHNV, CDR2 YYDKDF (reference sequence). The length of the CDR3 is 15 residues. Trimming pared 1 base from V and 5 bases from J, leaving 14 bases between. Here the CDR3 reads CATSRVQAGRETQYF. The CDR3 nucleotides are TGTGCCACCAGCAGAGTTCAGGCGGGAAGGGAGACCCAGTACTTC.

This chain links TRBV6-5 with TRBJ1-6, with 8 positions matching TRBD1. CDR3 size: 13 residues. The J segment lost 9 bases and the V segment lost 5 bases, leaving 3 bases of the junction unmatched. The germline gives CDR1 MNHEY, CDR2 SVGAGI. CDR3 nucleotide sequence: TGTGCCAGCAGTCCCCAGGGGGCTTCACCCCTCCACTTT. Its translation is CASSPQGASPLHF.

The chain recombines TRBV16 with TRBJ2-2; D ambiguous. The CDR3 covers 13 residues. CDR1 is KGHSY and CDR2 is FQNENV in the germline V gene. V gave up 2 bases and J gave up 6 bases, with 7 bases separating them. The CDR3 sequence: CASSQTNPGELFF. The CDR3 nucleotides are TGTGCCAGCAGCCAAACTAACCCCGGGGAGCTGTTTTTT. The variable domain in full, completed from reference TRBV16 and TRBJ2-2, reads GEEVAQTPKHLVRGEGQKAKLYCAPIKGHSYVFWYQQVLKNEFKFLISFQNENVFDETGMPKERFSAKCLPNSPCSLEIQATKLEDSAVYFCASSQTNPGELFFGEGSRLTVL.

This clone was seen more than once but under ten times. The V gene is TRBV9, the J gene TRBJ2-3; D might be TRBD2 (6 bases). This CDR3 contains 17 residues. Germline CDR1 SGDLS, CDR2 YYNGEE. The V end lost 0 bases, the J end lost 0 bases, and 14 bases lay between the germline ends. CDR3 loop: CASSVAPAGSSTDTQYF. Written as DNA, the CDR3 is TGTGCCAGCAGCGTAGCTCCCGCGGGAAGTAGCACAGATACGCAGTATTTT. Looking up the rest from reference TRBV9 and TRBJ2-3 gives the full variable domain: DSGVTQTPKHLITATGQRVTLRCSPRSGDLSVYWYQQSLDQGLQFLIQYYNGEERAKGNILERFSAQQFPDLHSELNLSSLELGDSALYFCASSVAPAGSSTDTQYFGPGTRLTVL.

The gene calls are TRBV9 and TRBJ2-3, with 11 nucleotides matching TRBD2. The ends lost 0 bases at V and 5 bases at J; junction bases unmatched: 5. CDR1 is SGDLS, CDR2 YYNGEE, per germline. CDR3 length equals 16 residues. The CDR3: CASSVVVAGGQDTQYF. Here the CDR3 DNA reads TGTGCCAGCAGCGTAGTTGTAGCGGGGGGGCAAGATACGCAGTATTTT.

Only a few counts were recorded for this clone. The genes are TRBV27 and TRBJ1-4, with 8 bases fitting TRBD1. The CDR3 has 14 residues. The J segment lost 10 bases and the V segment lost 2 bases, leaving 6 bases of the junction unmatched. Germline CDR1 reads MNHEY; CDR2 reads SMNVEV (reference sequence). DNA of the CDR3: TGTGCCAGCAGTTTAATCGGACAGGGTGGAAAACTGTTTTTT. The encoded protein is CASSLIGQGGKLFF. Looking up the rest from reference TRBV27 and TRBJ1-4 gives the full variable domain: EAQVTQNPRYLITVTGKKLTVTCSQNMNHEYMSWYRQDPGLGLRQIYYSMNVEVTDKGDVPEGYKVSRKEKRNFPLILESPSPNQTSLYFCASSLIGQGGKLFFGSGTQLSVL.

CDR3 sequence: CASSGSRGASYNEQFF. In DNA form, the CDR3 reads TGTGCCAGCAGTGGGTCACGGGGGGCTTCCTACAATGAGCAGTTCTTC. This sequence joins TRBV2 and TRBJ2-1; D may be TRBD2 (7 bases). Per germline, CDR1 SNHLY and CDR2 FYNNEI. CDR3 size: 16 residues. V lost 4 bases and J 1 base, leaving 14 bases between the germline ends.

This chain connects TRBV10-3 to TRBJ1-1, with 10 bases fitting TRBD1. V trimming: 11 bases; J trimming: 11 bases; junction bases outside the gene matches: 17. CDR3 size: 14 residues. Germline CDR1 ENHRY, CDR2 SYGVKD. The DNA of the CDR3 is TGTGCCTCCCAGGCCGGGACAGGGGATAATGGGGCTTTCTTT. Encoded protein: CASQAGTGDNGAFF.

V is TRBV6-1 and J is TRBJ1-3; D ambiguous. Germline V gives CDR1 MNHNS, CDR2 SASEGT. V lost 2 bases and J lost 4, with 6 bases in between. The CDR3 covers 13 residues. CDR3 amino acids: CASSEIQGNTIYF. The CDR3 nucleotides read TGTGCCAGCAGTGAAATACAAGGAAACACCATATATTTT.

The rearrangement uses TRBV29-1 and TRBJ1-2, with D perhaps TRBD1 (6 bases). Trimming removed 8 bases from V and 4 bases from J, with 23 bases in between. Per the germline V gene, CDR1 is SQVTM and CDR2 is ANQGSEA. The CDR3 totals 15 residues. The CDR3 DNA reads TGCAGCCCAAGCAGTGCGGGGGGCCTTACCTATGGCTACACCTTC. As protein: CSPSSAGGLTYGYTF.

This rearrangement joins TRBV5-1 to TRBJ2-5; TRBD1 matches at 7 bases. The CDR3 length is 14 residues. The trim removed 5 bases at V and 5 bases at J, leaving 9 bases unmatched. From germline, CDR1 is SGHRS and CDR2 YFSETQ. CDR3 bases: TGCGCCAGCAGGACGGGGACAGCGAGGGAGACCCAGTACTTC. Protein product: CASRTGTARETQYF.

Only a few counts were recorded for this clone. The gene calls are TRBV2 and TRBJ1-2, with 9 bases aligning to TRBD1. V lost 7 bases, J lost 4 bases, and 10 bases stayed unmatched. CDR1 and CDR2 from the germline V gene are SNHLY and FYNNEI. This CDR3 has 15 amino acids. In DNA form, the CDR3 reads TGTGCCAGCACCAAAGAGGGACAGGGTGTCTATGGCTACACCTTC. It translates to CASTKEGQGVYGYTF.

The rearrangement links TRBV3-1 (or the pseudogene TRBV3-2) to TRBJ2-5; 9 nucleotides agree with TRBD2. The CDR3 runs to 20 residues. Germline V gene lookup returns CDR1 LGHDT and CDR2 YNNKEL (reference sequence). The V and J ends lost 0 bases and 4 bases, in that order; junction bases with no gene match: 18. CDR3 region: CASSQDPRWERGVGLETQYF. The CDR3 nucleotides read TGTGCCAGCAGCCAAGATCCGCGTTGGGAGCGGGGGGTGGGATTAGAGACCCAGTACTTC.

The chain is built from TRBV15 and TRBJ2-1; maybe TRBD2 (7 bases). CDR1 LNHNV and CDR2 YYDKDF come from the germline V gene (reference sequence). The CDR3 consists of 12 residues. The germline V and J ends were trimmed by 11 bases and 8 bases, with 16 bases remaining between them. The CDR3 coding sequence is TGTGCCGCAGGAAGGGGGGGTTATGAGCAGTTCTTC. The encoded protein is CAAGRGGYEQFF.